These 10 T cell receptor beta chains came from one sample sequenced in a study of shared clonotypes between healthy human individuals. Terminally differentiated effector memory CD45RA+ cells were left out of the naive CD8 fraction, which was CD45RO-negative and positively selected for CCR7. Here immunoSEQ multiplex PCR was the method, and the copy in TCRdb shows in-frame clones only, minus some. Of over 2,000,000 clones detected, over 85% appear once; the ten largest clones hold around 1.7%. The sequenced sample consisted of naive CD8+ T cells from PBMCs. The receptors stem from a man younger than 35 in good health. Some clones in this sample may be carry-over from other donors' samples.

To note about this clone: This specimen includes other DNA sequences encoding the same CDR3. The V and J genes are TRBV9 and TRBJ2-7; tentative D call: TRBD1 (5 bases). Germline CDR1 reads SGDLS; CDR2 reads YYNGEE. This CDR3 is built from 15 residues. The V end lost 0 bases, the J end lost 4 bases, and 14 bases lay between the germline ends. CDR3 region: CASSVGSDRSYEQYF. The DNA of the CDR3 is TGTGCCAGCAGCGTAGGGTCTGACAGATCTTACGAGCAGTACTTC.

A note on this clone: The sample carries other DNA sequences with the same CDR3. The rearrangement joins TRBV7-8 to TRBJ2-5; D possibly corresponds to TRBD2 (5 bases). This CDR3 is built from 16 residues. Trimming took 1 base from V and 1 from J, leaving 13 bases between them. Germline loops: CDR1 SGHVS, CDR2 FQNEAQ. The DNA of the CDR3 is TGTGCCAGCAGCTTAGTACTGGTGGGAGTCCAAGAGACCCAGTACTTC. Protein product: CASSLVLVGVQETQYF. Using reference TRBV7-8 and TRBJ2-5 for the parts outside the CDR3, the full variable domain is GAGVSQSPRYKVAKRGQDVALRCDPISGHVSLFWYQQALGQGPEFLTYFQNEAQLDKSGLPSDRFFAERPEGSVSTLKIQRTQQEDSAVYLCASSLVLVGVQETQYFGPGTRLLVL.

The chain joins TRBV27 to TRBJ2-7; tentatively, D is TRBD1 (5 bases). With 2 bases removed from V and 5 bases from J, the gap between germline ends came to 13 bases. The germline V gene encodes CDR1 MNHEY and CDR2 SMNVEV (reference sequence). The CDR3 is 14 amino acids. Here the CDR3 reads CASSLAGYRDEQYF. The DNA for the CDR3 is TGTGCCAGCAGTTTAGCAGGGTATCGAGACGAGCAGTACTTC.

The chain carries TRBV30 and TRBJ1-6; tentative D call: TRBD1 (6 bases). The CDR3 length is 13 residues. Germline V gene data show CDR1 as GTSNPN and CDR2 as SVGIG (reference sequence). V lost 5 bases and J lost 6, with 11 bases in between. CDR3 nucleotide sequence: TGTGCCTGGGCCAGGGGAGGTAATTCACCCCTCCACTTT. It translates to CAWARGGNSPLHF.

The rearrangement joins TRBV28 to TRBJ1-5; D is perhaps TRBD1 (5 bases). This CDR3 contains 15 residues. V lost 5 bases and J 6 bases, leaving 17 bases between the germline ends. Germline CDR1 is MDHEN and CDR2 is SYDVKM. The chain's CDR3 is CASSPRTFVGQPQHF. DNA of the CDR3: TGTGCCAGCAGTCCCCGGACATTCGTCGGTCAGCCCCAGCATTTT.

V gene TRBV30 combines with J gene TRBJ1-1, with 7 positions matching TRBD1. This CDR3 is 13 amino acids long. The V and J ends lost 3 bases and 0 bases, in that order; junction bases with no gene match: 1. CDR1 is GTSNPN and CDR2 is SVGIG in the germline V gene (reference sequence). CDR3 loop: CAWRGTVNTEAFF. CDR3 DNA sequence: TGTGCCTGGAGGGGGACAGTGAACACTGAAGCTTTCTTT.

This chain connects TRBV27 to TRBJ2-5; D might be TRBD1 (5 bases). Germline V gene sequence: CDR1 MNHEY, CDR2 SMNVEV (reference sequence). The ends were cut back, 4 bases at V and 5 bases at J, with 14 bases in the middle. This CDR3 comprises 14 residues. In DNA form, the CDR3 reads TGTGCCAGCAGTTCTATGGGGCAGGGCGAGACCCAGTACTTC. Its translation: CASSSMGQGETQYF.

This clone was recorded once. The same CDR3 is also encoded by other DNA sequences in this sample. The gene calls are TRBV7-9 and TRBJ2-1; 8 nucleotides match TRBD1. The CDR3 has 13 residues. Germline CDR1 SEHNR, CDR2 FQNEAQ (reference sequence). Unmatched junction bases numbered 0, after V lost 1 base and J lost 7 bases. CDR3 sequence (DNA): TGTGCCAGCAGCTTAGACAGGGGGAATGAGCAGTTCTTC. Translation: CASSLDRGNEQFF.

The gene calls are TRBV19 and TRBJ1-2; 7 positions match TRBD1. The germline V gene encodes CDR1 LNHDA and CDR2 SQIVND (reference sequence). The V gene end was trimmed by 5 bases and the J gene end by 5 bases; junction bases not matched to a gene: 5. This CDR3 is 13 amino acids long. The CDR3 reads CASSETGQYGYTF. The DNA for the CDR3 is TGTGCCAGTAGTGAAACGGGACAGTATGGCTACACCTTC.

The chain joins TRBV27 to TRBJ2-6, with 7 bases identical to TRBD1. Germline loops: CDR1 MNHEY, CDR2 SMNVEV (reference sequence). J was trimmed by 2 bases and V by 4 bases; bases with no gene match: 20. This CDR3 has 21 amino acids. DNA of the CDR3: TGTGCCAGCAGTTCCCCCCCCGGCAGGGGGAAACTTGCCACTGGGGCCAACGTCCTGACTTTC. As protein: CASSSPPGRGKLATGANVLTF.